This T cell receptor (beta chain) came from a study of CD8+ T cells in alopecia areata. Looked up from germline, CDR1 is SGHVS and CDR2 is FNYEAQ. This CDR3 is built from 12 residues. Deletions cut 4 bases from V and 2 bases from J, with 4 bases between. This clone has more than one count but fewer than ten. RNA was isolated and reverse transcribed to cDNA, the sequencing template. TCRdb keeps only in-frame clones here, not all; method: immunoSEQ multiplex PCR. The sample holds roughly 150,000 clones, 45% to 60% seen once. Punch biopsies of lesional scalp, plus peripheral blood, were taken from alopecia areata patients.

V is TRBV7-6 and J is TRBJ2-3, with no clear D. The material sequenced was CD8+ T cells sorted from blood, taken at week 0. The TCR sequence derives from a human donor with alopecia areata. This CDR3 reads CASSSSTDTQYF. CDR3 DNA: TGTGCCAGCAGCTCGTCCACAGATACGCAGTATTTT. Full variable domain (remainder filled in from reference TRBV7-6 and TRBJ2-3): GAGVSQSPRYKVTKRGQDVALRCDPISGHVSLYWYRQALGQGPEFLTYFNYEAQQDKSGLPNDRFSAERPEGSISTLTIQRTEQRDSAMYRCASSSSTDTQYFGPGTRLTVL.